The present entry profiles one TCR beta chain with its context. Original analysis: Using reference gene primer amplification, nucleated cell counts were estimated. Sequencing used immunoSEQ multiplex PCR; TCRdb keeps in-frame clones, though not all of them. That table furnishes V, J and clone size, whereas the DNA furnished D and trimming. Of around 19,000 clones in the sample, about 89% were seen once. This sample stems from a study of blood T cell repertoires in COVID-19. Study overall: COVID-19 samples collected from the United States, Italy and Spain covered acute and convalescent phases. Sample material is recorded as cDNA or gDNA derived from T cells, B-cell-depleted T cells, or PBMCs.

Looked up from germline, CDR1 is SGHRS and CDR2 is YFSETQ. Trimming shortened V by 4 bases and J by 0 bases, and 7 bases separated the two germline ends. The CDR3 runs to 13 residues. This TCR derives from a human donor in a cohort sampled during active COVID-19. Sequenced material: peripheral blood. This chain uses TRBV5-1 with TRBJ2-5; D remains unclear. The CDR3 is CASSKEYQETQYF. CDR3 DNA: TGCGCCAGCAGCAAGGAGTACCAAGAGACCCAGTACTTC.